A single sample gave rise to the 2 T cell receptor beta chains below, sequenced in a study of graft-versus-host responses after intestinal transplantation. Antigen specificity for these receptors is unknown. TCRdb's table, derived via immunoSEQ multiplex PCR, lists solely in-frame clones and lacks some. This table has some 110,000 clones, more than 90% appearing once. The source was unstimulated CD4+ T cells sorted from spleen or lymph node cells, collected before transplant. The receptors shown here come from a human donor who was the organ donor for an intestinal transplant.

This chain joins TRBV29-1 and TRBJ2-3; D tentatively fits TRBD1 or TRBD2 (5 bases each). CDR1 and CDR2 (germline): SQVTM, ANQGSEA. The V and J ends lost 2 bases and 2 bases respectively, with 20 bases between them. This CDR3 is 17 amino acids long. The CDR3 nucleotides read TGCAGCGTTGAACCGGCGAAGGGGAGAGCACTCACAGATACGCAGTATTTT. It specifies CSVEPAKGRALTDTQYF.

This clone was counted a single time. The V call is TRBV15, the J call TRBJ2-2, with D perhaps matching TRBD1 (6 bases). The V end was cut by 3 bases, the J end by 4 bases, with 15 bases between. The CDR3 consists of 16 residues. Germline CDR1 is LNHNV and CDR2 is YYDKDF (reference sequence). The CDR3 loop reads CATSRGTHRGTGELFF. The CDR3 nucleotides read TGTGCCACCAGCAGGGGGACACATCGGGGCACCGGGGAGCTGTTTTTT. The full variable domain, its missing parts supplied by reference TRBV15 and TRBJ2-2, is DAMVIQNPRYQVTQFGKPVTLSCSQTLNHNVMYWYQQKSSQAPKLLFHYYDKDFNNEADTPDNFQSRRPNTSFCFLDIRSPGLGDTAMYLCATSRGTHRGTGELFFGEGSRLTVL.